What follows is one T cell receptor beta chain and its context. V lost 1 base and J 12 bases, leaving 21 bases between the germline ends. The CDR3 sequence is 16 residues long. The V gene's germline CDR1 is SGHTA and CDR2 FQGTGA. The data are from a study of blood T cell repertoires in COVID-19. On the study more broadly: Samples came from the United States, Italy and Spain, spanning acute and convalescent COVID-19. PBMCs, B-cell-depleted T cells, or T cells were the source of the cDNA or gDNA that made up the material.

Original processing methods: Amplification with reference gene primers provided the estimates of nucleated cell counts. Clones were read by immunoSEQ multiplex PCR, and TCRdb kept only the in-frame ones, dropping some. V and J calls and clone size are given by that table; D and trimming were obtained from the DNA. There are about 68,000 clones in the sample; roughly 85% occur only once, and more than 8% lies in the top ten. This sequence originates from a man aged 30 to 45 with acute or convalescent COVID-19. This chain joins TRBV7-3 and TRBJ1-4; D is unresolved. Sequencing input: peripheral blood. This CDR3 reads CASSLNPLNRGGQLFF. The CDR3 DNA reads TGTGCCAGCAGCTTAAATCCCCTAAACCGGGGAGGTCAACTGTTTTTT.